This T cell receptor (beta chain) appears in the sequencing data of a study of beta chain features in type 1 diabetes. Looked up from germline, CDR1 is SNHLY and CDR2 is FYNNEI. This CDR3 is built from 13 residues. Trimming shortened V by 3 bases and J by 4 bases, and 9 bases separated the two germline ends. A CD45RO/CCR7/CD25/CD127/CD95/CD27 panel sorted naive, central memory, regulatory and stem cell-like memory CD4+ cells. Once sorted, every population was more than 95% pure. Every isolated RNA sample was fully reverse transcribed, so sequencing captured expressed TCRB transcripts. Using immunoSEQ multiplex PCR, the repertoire was profiled, and TCRdb retains in-frame clones only, with some absent. The sample has hundreds of thousands of clones; 13% are singletons. Whole-study results and caveats: Researchers report that Type 1 diabetes patients had moderately but significantly shorter TCRB CDR3s across all four CD4+ subsets.

This clone was seen a handful of times. The target antigen is unknown. Sequencing was carried out using naive CD4+ T cells from blood. The chain joins TRBV2 to TRBJ1-2, with D uncertain. This receptor was identified in a man younger than 30 with type 1 diabetes. The CDR3 DNA reads TGTGCCAGCAGTGATGTCAGAGGCTATGGCTACACCTTC. As protein: CASSDVRGYGYTF.